The entry below describes one TCR beta chain. These data originate in a study of T cell changes during pregnancy in multiple sclerosis. This CDR3 has 16 amino acids. The germline CDR1 and CDR2 sequences are SGHKS and YYEKEE (reference sequence). The V end was cut by 0 bases, the J end by 1 base, with 13 bases between. The protocol was immunoSEQ multiplex PCR, while the TCRdb copy is restricted to in-frame clones and leaves out a portion. The repertoire consists of about 38,000 clones, with about nine tenths occurring once and the leading ten covering roughly an eighth. The sample in question was CD8+ T cells from peripheral blood mononuclear cells, obtained after pregnancy. This sequence joins TRBV5-5 and TRBJ1-1; maybe TRBD1 (5 bases). The source is a female donor with multiple sclerosis, enrolled in a pregnancy study. Written as DNA, the CDR3 is TGTGCCAGCAGCTTGGTGGGGGGGAGGGCGAACACTGAAGCTTTCTTT. Translated, it gives CASSLVGGRANTEAFF.